This TCR beta chain emerged from a study of T-cell memory formation after mild COVID-19. About the research overall: Each donor largely had its own TCR clusters. Study results and caveats: Some clones that responded were present in memory (sampled pre-infection), which suggests cross-reactive memory joined. What remained unconfirmed was the SARS-CoV-2 specificity of second-wave clones peaking on day 37. Researchers report contracting CD4+ clones mostly in CM and EM, with CD8+ clones in EMRA.

TCRdb re-called the 5' RACE reads with MiXCR, one entry per CDR3 protein. This sample has 300,000 to 400,000 distinct CDR3 sequences, with roughly 15% found just once. Notes on this clonotype: Its matching antigen is unknown.

This CDR3 has 15 residues. The V gene's germline CDR1 is ENHRY and CDR2 SYGVKD. The V and J ends lost 7 bases and 8 bases, in that order; junction bases with no gene match: 11. The sequence derives from a young man who had mild COVID-19 (a few samples of this study predate the infection). Cell type and time point are not known. The chain joins TRBV10-3 to TRBJ1-6; 7 bases align to TRBD1. The sample consisted of PBMCs or a T cell subset sorted from them (not recorded which). The DNA for the CDR3 is TGTGCCATCAAAGAGGGACAGAATGTAGATTCACCCCTCCACTTT. Translating gives CAIKEGQNVDSPLHF.